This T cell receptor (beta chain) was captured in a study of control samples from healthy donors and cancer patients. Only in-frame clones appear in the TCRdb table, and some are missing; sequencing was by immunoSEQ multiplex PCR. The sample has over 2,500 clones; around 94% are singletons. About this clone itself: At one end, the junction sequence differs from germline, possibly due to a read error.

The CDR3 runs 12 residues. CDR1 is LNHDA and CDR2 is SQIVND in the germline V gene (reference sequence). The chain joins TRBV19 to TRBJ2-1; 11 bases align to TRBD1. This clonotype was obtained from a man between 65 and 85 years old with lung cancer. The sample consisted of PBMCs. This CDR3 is CASSPKDRGLIF. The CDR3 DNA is TGTGCCAGTAGTCCAAAGGACAGGGGGCTAATCTTC.